This T cell receptor (beta chain) was obtained from a study of identical twins. From the 5' RACE reads, TCRdb called clonotypes with MiXCR, one entry per CDR3 protein. The repertoire includes some 630,000 distinct CDR3 sequences, 7.1% of them detected once, and roughly 1.5% sits in the top ten. This clonotype was seen only a few times. Its antigen is not known. This CDR3 is built from 10 residues. Germline assignment: CDR1 SQVTM and CDR2 ANQGSEA. The V and J ends lost 4 bases and 9 bases respectively, with 7 bases between them. Study findings and constraints: Twins' excess sharing was less marked for out-of-frame beta sequences. The authors drew conclusions from cross-sectional statistical analysis rather than following the same donors.

These same data were also listed under a study on yellow fever vaccine responses in identical twins.

The source of this sequence is a woman aged 18-29 years in good health. The sequenced sample was PBMCs. The chain couples TRBV29-1 to TRBJ2-1; D not certain. CDR3 in amino acids: CSVGSLEQFF. The CDR3 DNA follows: TGCAGCGTTGGTTCTCTTGAGCAGTTCTTC.